Following are 18 T cell receptor beta chains from one sample sequenced in a study of blood T cell repertoires in COVID-19. Clones were sequenced by immunoSEQ multiplex PCR, and TCRdb holds only the in-frame ones, with some missing. Of tens of thousands of clones listed, over 85% were seen once; the top ten hold 10% to 15%. Sequencing used peripheral blood. The receptor source for this set is a man older than 75 with acute or convalescent COVID-19.

This clone was recorded once. This chain joins TRBV3-1 (or the pseudogene TRBV3-2) and TRBJ2-7; possible D gene TRBD1, 6 bases. V lost 1 base and J 2 bases, leaving 21 bases between the germline ends. The germline CDR1 and CDR2 sequences are LGHDT and YNNKEL (reference sequence). This CDR3 spans 18 amino acids. The CDR3 nucleotides read TGTGCCAGCAGCCAAGGGCTACAGGGTTACACCGATCCCTACGAGCAGTACTTC. Amino acid sequence: CASSQGLQGYTDPYEQYF.

V usage is TRBV10-3 and J usage is TRBJ2-2; 8 nucleotides align to TRBD1. The CDR3 is made up of 17 amino acids. The ends lost 3 bases at V and 1 base at J; junction bases unmatched: 7. Looked up from germline, CDR1 is ENHRY and CDR2 is SYGVKD. In DNA form, the CDR3 reads TGTGCCATCAGTGAATCGGGAGACAGGGGGAACACCGGGGAGCTGTTTTTT. Its protein product is CAISESGDRGNTGELFF.

The chain carries TRBV30 and TRBJ2-1; a possible D gene is TRBD1 (5 bases). Germline CDR1 and CDR2: GTSNPN and SVGIG (reference sequence). The CDR3 length is 16 residues. Trimming took 1 base from V and 3 from J, leaving 16 bases between them. The CDR3 region is CAWSDWGGYGYNEQFF. The CDR3 nucleotides read TGTGCCTGGAGTGACTGGGGCGGTTACGGCTACAATGAGCAGTTCTTC.

The V gene is TRBV4-1, the J gene TRBJ1-1; 9 bases agree with TRBD1. CDR1 is MGHRA, CDR2 YSYEKL, per germline. V gave up 5 bases and J gave up 0 bases; unmatched junction bases: 4. This CDR3 region has 15 residues. CDR3 protein: CASSFRTGVNTEAFF. The CDR3 DNA follows: TGCGCCAGCAGCTTCCGGACAGGGGTGAACACTGAAGCTTTCTTT.

CDR3 nucleotide sequence: TGTGCCAGCGGTCGACAGGTCCTGAATGAAAAACTGTTTTTT. The encoded protein is CASGRQVLNEKLFF. The rearrangement joins TRBV18 to TRBJ1-4, with D tentatively TRBD1 (6 bases). This CDR3 comprises 14 residues. Per germline, CDR1 KGHSH and CDR2 LQKENI. The V gene lost 8 bases and the J gene lost 5 bases, with 15 bases spanning the gap.

The V and J genes are TRBV5-4 and TRBJ1-2; D possibly corresponds to TRBD1 (5 bases). This CDR3 spans 13 amino acids. V was trimmed by 4 bases and J by 4 bases, leaving 11 bases between them. Germline CDR1 SGHNT, CDR2 YYREEE (reference sequence). The CDR3 DNA reads as TGTGCCAGCAGCCACCCGGACACCTATGGCTACACCTTC. The encoded protein is CASSHPDTYGYTF.

J is TRBJ1-4 and V is TRBV19; perhaps TRBD1 as D (6 bases). The V gene's germline CDR1 is LNHDA and CDR2 SQIVND (reference sequence). Trimming took 3 bases from V and 5 from J, leaving 10 bases between them. The CDR3 loop spans 14 amino acids. CDR3 sequence (DNA): TGTGCCAGTAGTATGTGGACAGTGAATGAAAAACTGTTTTTT. It yields the protein CASSMWTVNEKLFF.

This sequence joins TRBV9 and TRBJ2-3; a possible D gene is TRBD2 (6 bases). The CDR3 covers 17 residues. The germline V gene has CDR1 SGDLS and CDR2 YYNGEE. V was clipped by 0 bases and J by 9 bases, with 23 bases between them. In nucleotides, the CDR3 is TGTGCCAGCAGCGTAGGGGACGGGGGACTGGGCCAGGAGACGCAGTATTTT. Translating it yields CASSVGDGGLGQETQYF.

The chain has TRBV7-2 and TRBJ1-3; 9 nucleotides line up with TRBD1. With V trimmed by 1 base and J by 1 base, 8 bases remained unmatched. The CDR3 spans 18 residues. CDR1 is SGHTA and CDR2 is FQGNSA in the germline V gene. CDR3 in amino acids: CASSLETGGAPSGNTIYF. As DNA, the CDR3 is TGTGCCAGCAGCTTAGAAACAGGGGGCGCCCCGTCTGGAAACACCATATATTTT.

The CDR3 sequence: CASRDSNTGELFF. In DNA, the CDR3 is TGTGCCAGCAGGGACAGTAACACCGGGGAGCTGTTTTTT. The chain links TRBV28 to TRBJ2-2; TRBD1 is a possible D gene (6 bases). The CDR3 loop spans 13 amino acids. Looked up from germline, CDR1 is MDHEN and CDR2 is SYDVKM. V dropped 6 bases and J dropped 2 bases, with 7 bases sitting between them.

V and J are TRBV10-3 and TRBJ2-7; D might be TRBD2 (6 bases). Per germline, CDR1 ENHRY and CDR2 SYGVKD. Trimming pared 7 bases from V and 0 bases from J, leaving 13 bases between. The length of the CDR3 is 14 residues. CDR3 bases: TGTGCCATCAAAACGGGAGTGAACTCCTACGAGCAGTACTTC. Encoded protein: CAIKTGVNSYEQYF.

This chain connects TRBV25-1 to TRBJ2-1, with D possibly TRBD1 on 6 matching bases. Germline V gene lookup returns CDR1 MGHDK and CDR2 SYGVNS. The CDR3 is made up of 15 amino acids. The V gene lost 5 bases and the J gene lost 0 bases, with 11 bases spanning the gap. The CDR3 spells CASSPTGGSYNEQFF. The CDR3 DNA reads TGTGCCAGCAGTCCGACAGGAGGCTCCTACAATGAGCAGTTCTTC.

This clone was seen just once. V is TRBV5-4 and J is TRBJ2-7, with TRBD1 matching over 8 bases. The junction had 2 bases not matched to a gene; V was cut back by 0 bases and J by 0 bases. The CDR3 has 15 residues. Germline-derived CDR1 and CDR2 are SGHNT and YYREEE (reference sequence). CDR3 DNA: TGTGCCAGCAGCTTGGACAGGGGGAGCTCCTACGAGCAGTACTTC. It is translated as CASSLDRGSSYEQYF.

This chain joins TRBV28 and TRBJ1-1, with 7 bases that match TRBD1. V lost 5 bases and J lost 1; bases outside the gene matches: 4. This CDR3 comprises 14 residues. Germline values: CDR1 MDHEN, CDR2 SYDVKM. The CDR3 nucleotides read TGTGCCAGCAGTAAAGGGGGCACGAACACTGAAGCTTTCTTT. Encoded protein: CASSKGGTNTEAFF.

The gene calls are TRBV28 and TRBJ1-4, with TRBD1 identical over 7 bases. The CDR3 has 14 residues. The ends lost 6 bases at V and 0 bases at J; junction bases unmatched: 1. Germline CDR1 is MDHEN and CDR2 is SYDVKM. Written as DNA, the CDR3 is TGTGCCAGCAGACAGGGGTCAACTAATGAAAAACTGTTTTTT. Its translation: CASRQGSTNEKLFF.

This rearrangement joins TRBV2 to TRBJ1-5; 8 positions agree with TRBD1. CDR1 is SNHLY and CDR2 is FYNNEI in the germline V gene. The CDR3 totals 15 residues. V trimming: 6 bases; J trimming: 1 base; junction bases outside the gene matches: 5. For the CDR3, the DNA is TGTGCCAGCAGGAGACAGGGGACGAGCAATCAGCCCCAGCATTTT. It specifies CASRRQGTSNQPQHF.

V usage is TRBV5-1 and J usage is TRBJ1-2; TRBD1 matches at 7 bases. Germline-derived CDR1 and CDR2 are SGHRS and YFSETQ. The CDR3 length is 15 residues. With 1 base clipped from V and 3 bases from J, the junction kept 6 bases outside the gene matches. CDR3 bases: TGCGCCAGCAGCTTGAACAGGGGATTCGACTATGGCTACACCTTC. Amino acid sequence: CASSLNRGFDYGYTF.

This clone has ten or more counts. The V and J genes are TRBV5-1 and TRBJ1-6, with D possibly TRBD1 on 5 matching bases. Germline V gene sequence: CDR1 SGHRS, CDR2 YFSETQ. Trimming left V 2 bases short and J 7 bases short, with 10 bases between. This CDR3 has 14 residues. The DNA of the CDR3 is TGCGCCAGCAGCTTTAACTCAGGGAATTCACCCCTCCACTTT. Its protein product is CASSFNSGNSPLHF.